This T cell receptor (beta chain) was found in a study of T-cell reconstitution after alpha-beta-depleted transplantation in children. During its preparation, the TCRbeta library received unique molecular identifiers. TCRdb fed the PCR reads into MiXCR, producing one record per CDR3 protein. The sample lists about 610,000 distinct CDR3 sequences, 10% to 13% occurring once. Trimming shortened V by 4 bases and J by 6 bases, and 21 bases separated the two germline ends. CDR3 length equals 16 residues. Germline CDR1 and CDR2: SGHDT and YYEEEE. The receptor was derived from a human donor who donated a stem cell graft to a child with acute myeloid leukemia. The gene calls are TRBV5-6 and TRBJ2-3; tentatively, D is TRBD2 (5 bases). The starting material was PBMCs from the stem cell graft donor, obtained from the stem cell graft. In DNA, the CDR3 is TGTGCCAGCAGCCCTCTGAAGAGGGCGCTAGGGGATACGCAGTATTTT. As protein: CASSPLKRALGDTQYF.